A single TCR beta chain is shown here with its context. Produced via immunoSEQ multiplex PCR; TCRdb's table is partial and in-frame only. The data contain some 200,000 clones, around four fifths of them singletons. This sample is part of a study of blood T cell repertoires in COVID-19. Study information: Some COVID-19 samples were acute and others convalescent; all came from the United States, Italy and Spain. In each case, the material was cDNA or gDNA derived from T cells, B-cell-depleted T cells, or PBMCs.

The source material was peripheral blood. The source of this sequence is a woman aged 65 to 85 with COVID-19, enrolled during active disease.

CDR3: CASSSSQGRGTEAFF. The CDR3, as DNA: TGTGCCAGCAGTTCCTCTCAAGGCAGGGGGACTGAAGCTTTCTTT. The chain carries TRBV28 and TRBJ1-1; 7 bases map to TRBD1. The junction had 10 bases not matched to a gene; V was cut back by 4 bases and J by 5 bases. Germline lookup yields CDR1 MDHEN and CDR2 SYDVKM. This CDR3 region has 15 residues.